A selection of T cell receptor beta chains follows, all from one sample in a study of identical twins. One entry per CDR3 protein results from TCRdb running MiXCR on the 5' RACE reads. The repertoire holds roughly 250,000 distinct CDR3 sequences, with over 13% as singletons. The sequencing input was memory (CD45RO+) T cells sorted from blood. The receptor set was obtained from a woman aged 18-29 years in good health. CDR3s include the opening cysteine and the closing phenylalanine or tryptophan. Fields, in order: clone size, V gene, D gene, J gene, CDR3 DNA, CDR3 protein. D genes are given only for firm matches. Not every row has a clone size; where given, it reads once, few, many or a size class.

clone_size: NA
v_call: TRBV12-3/TRBV12-4
d_call: NA
j_call: TRBJ1-6
cdr3_nt: TGTGCCAGCATTCTAACAGGCTACGGGAAGTCACCCCTCCACTTT
cdr3_aa: CASILTGYGKSPLHF

clone_size: NA
v_call: TRBV7-2
d_call: NA
j_call: TRBJ1-1
cdr3_nt: TGTGCCAGCATCGACCAGCAGGGGAATTACGGTGAAGCTTTCTTT
cdr3_aa: CASIDQQGNYGEAFF

clone_size: many
v_call: TRBV7-9
d_call: TRBD2
j_call: TRBJ2-3
cdr3_nt: TGTGCCAGCAGATCCGGACTAGCGGGTAGCACAGATACGCAGTATTTT
cdr3_aa: CASRSGLAGSTDTQYF

clone_size: many
v_call: TRBV7-2
d_call: NA
j_call: TRBJ2-1
cdr3_nt: TGTGCCAGCAGCTTAGACGGGAGCTCCTACAATGAGCAGTTCTTC
cdr3_aa: CASSLDGSSYNEQFF

clone_size: few
v_call: TRBV21-1
d_call: NA
j_call: TRBJ2-3
cdr3_nt: TGTGCCAGCAGGCTGCCAGATGGTCGAGCGGGGGGTCGCACAGATACGCAGTATTTT
cdr3_aa: CASRLPDGRAGGRTDTQYF

clone_size: many
v_call: TRBV29-1
d_call: NA
j_call: TRBJ2-2
cdr3_nt: TGCAGCGTTGCAGGGGCCGGGGAGCTGTTTTTT
cdr3_aa: CSVAGAGELFF

clone_size: many
v_call: TRBV12-3/TRBV12-4
d_call: NA
j_call: TRBJ2-7
cdr3_nt: TGTGCCAGCACTATCAGGGCCCTCTCCTACGAGCAGTACTTC
cdr3_aa: CASTIRALSYEQYF

clone_size: NA
v_call: TRBV18
d_call: NA
j_call: TRBJ2-1
cdr3_nt: TGTGCCAGCTCACCTCTGACAGAGCAGTTCTTC
cdr3_aa: CASSPLTEQFF

clone_size: few
v_call: TRBV30
d_call: NA
j_call: TRBJ2-1
cdr3_nt: TGTGCCTGGAGTGTACAGTACAATGAGCAGTTCTTC
cdr3_aa: CAWSVQYNEQFF

clone_size: NA
v_call: TRBV5-5
d_call: TRBD1
j_call: TRBJ2-7
cdr3_nt: TGTGCCAGCAGCTTTAGCAGGGGGCGAGAGCAGTACTTC
cdr3_aa: CASSFSRGREQYF

clone_size: NA
v_call: TRBV29-1
d_call: TRBD1
j_call: TRBJ2-1
cdr3_nt: TGCAGCGGAGGGGGGACAGGGGGGAAAAATGAGCAGTTCTTC
cdr3_aa: CSGGGTGGKNEQFF

clone_size: few
v_call: TRBV20-1
d_call: TRBD2
j_call: TRBJ2-1
cdr3_nt: TGCAGTGCTAGCTCCCGACCGGGACTAGCGGGCCCTGACTCCTACAATGAGCAGTTCTTC
cdr3_aa: CSASSRPGLAGPDSYNEQFF

clone_size: few
v_call: TRBV7-9
d_call: TRBD2
j_call: TRBJ2-5
cdr3_nt: TGTGCCAGCACCCTACTAGCGGGACGCGGGGAGACCCAGTACTTC
cdr3_aa: CASTLLAGRGETQYF

clone_size: NA
v_call: TRBV7-3
d_call: NA
j_call: TRBJ1-1
cdr3_nt: TGTGCCAGCAGCGAGTCAGGGGCCCAGAACACTGAAGCTTTCTTT
cdr3_aa: CASSESGAQNTEAFF

clone_size: NA
v_call: TRBV7-2
d_call: TRBD1
j_call: TRBJ2-1
cdr3_nt: TGTGCCAGCAGCACCTTAGGGGACAGCTTCAATGAGCAGTTCTTC
cdr3_aa: CASSTLGDSFNEQFF

clone_size: many
v_call: TRBV7-9
d_call: NA
j_call: TRBJ2-1
cdr3_nt: TGTGCCAGCGTAGGACAAACTGTTTACAATGAGCAGTTCTTC
cdr3_aa: CASVGQTVYNEQFF

clone_size: few
v_call: TRBV11-2
d_call: TRBD1
j_call: TRBJ1-1
cdr3_nt: TGTGCCAGCAGCTCTCGACAGGGGAGAACTGAAGCTTTCTTT
cdr3_aa: CASSSRQGRTEAFF

clone_size: few
v_call: TRBV7-2
d_call: NA
j_call: TRBJ2-7
cdr3_nt: TGTGCCAGCAGCCGGGACTTTACCTACGAGCAGTACTTC
cdr3_aa: CASSRDFTYEQYF

clone_size: few
v_call: TRBV5-6
d_call: NA
j_call: TRBJ1-1
cdr3_nt: TGTGCCAGCAGCCCGGGACATCGAGCTGAAGCTTTCTTT
cdr3_aa: CASSPGHRAEAFF

clone_size: few
v_call: TRBV7-2
d_call: NA
j_call: TRBJ1-2
cdr3_nt: TGTGCCAGCAGCTTAGCCGTAGCTAACTATGGCTACACCTTC
cdr3_aa: CASSLAVANYGYTF

clone_size: few
v_call: TRBV14
d_call: NA
j_call: TRBJ1-1
cdr3_nt: TGTGCCAGCAGCCAAGCCCCGGGCGCTGAAGCTTTCTTT
cdr3_aa: CASSQAPGAEAFF

clone_size: NA
v_call: TRBV24-1
d_call: TRBD1
j_call: TRBJ2-5
cdr3_nt: TGTGCCACCAGTTCGACAGGGGAAGGAGAGACCCAGTACTTC
cdr3_aa: CATSSTGEGETQYF

clone_size: many
v_call: TRBV11-1
d_call: NA
j_call: TRBJ1-2
cdr3_nt: TGTGCCAGCAGCTCCACGACAGGAAACTATGGCTACACCTTC
cdr3_aa: CASSSTTGNYGYTF

clone_size: few
v_call: TRBV20-1
d_call: TRBD2
j_call: TRBJ2-2
cdr3_nt: TGCAGTGCTAGAGTCGGGGGGGCCGCCGGGGAGCTGTTTTTT
cdr3_aa: CSARVGGAAGELFF

clone_size: few
v_call: TRBV2
d_call: NA
j_call: TRBJ2-3
cdr3_nt: TGTGCCAGCAGTCGCGACGGGGCTACCCGCACAGATACGCAGTATTTT
cdr3_aa: CASSRDGATRTDTQYF

clone_size: few
v_call: TRBV27
d_call: TRBD1
j_call: TRBJ1-1
cdr3_nt: TGTGCCAGCAGTCCCAGACAGGGGGTGAACACTGAAGCTTTCTTT
cdr3_aa: CASSPRQGVNTEAFF

clone_size: few
v_call: TRBV15
d_call: TRBD1
j_call: TRBJ2-3
cdr3_nt: TGTGCCACCAGCAGAGGCTTCGGGACAGGGCAGGATACGCAGTATTTT
cdr3_aa: CATSRGFGTGQDTQYF

clone_size: NA
v_call: TRBV5-8
d_call: NA
j_call: TRBJ2-1
cdr3_nt: TGTGCCAGCAGCTCCGCAGGGGGGGGACTGATCAACAATGAGCAGTTCTTC
cdr3_aa: CASSSAGGGLINNEQFF

clone_size: few
v_call: TRBV27
d_call: TRBD2
j_call: TRBJ2-3
cdr3_nt: TGTGCCAGCAGTTTCGGGAGGGGACTAGCAACAGATACGCAGTATTTT
cdr3_aa: CASSFGRGLATDTQYF

clone_size: NA
v_call: TRBV5-6
d_call: TRBD2
j_call: TRBJ2-1
cdr3_nt: TGTGCCAGCAGCTTGACTAGCGGGATCTCCTACAATGAGCAGTTCTTC
cdr3_aa: CASSLTSGISYNEQFF

clone_size: few
v_call: TRBV27
d_call: NA
j_call: TRBJ2-5
cdr3_nt: TGTGCCAGCAGTTTCGTAGATCAAGAGACCCAGTACTTC
cdr3_aa: CASSFVDQETQYF

clone_size: NA
v_call: TRBV12-3/TRBV12-4
d_call: NA
j_call: TRBJ2-7
cdr3_nt: TGTGCCAGCAGTTGGACGGACCAGTCCTACGAGCAGTACTTC
cdr3_aa: CASSWTDQSYEQYF

clone_size: once
v_call: TRBV9
d_call: TRBD2
j_call: TRBJ2-3
cdr3_nt: TGTGCCAGCAGCGTCCTAGCGGGAGGGTGGCAAGATACGCAGTATTTT
cdr3_aa: CASSVLAGGWQDTQYF

clone_size: NA
v_call: TRBV10-3
d_call: TRBD1
j_call: TRBJ1-1
cdr3_nt: TGTGCCATCAGTGGGGACAGGAATGCTGAAGCTTTCTTT
cdr3_aa: CAISGDRNAEAFF

clone_size: few
v_call: TRBV28
d_call: NA
j_call: TRBJ1-5
cdr3_nt: TGTGCCAGCAGTCGCCGATACGCTCGTCAGCCCCAGCATTTT
cdr3_aa: CASSRRYARQPQHF

clone_size: few
v_call: TRBV7-2
d_call: TRBD2
j_call: TRBJ2-7
cdr3_nt: TGTGCCAGCAGCTTAGGACTAGCGGCCTACGAGCAGTACTTC
cdr3_aa: CASSLGLAAYEQYF

clone_size: NA
v_call: TRBV30
d_call: NA
j_call: TRBJ2-5
cdr3_nt: TGTGCCTGGAGTGGGGGGGGGCGAGAGACCCAGTACTTC
cdr3_aa: CAWSGGGRETQYF

clone_size: few
v_call: TRBV24-1
d_call: NA
j_call: TRBJ2-3
cdr3_nt: TGTGCCACCAGTGACCCCCTAGCGAGGGCAGATACGCAGTATTTT
cdr3_aa: CATSDPLARADTQYF

clone_size: NA
v_call: TRBV11-3
d_call: TRBD1
j_call: TRBJ1-2
cdr3_nt: TGTGCCAGCAGCTATAAAAACAGGGGTGGCACCTTC
cdr3_aa: CASSYKNRGGTF

clone_size: NA
v_call: TRBV29-1
d_call: TRBD1
j_call: TRBJ1-2
cdr3_nt: TGCAGCGTCGGGGACAGGGGTTATGGCTACACCTTC
cdr3_aa: CSVGDRGYGYTF

clone_size: many
v_call: TRBV29-1
d_call: TRBD2
j_call: TRBJ2-3
cdr3_nt: TGCAGCGTTGGAATAGCGGGAACAGATACGCAGTATTTT
cdr3_aa: CSVGIAGTDTQYF

clone_size: NA
v_call: TRBV15
d_call: NA
j_call: TRBJ2-5
cdr3_nt: TGTGCCACCAGCAAATCCCTCAGGGCAGAGACCCAGTACTTC
cdr3_aa: CATSKSLRAETQYF

clone_size: NA
v_call: TRBV5-1
d_call: NA
j_call: TRBJ1-3
cdr3_nt: TGCGCCAGCAGCGTCGACAACTCTGGAAACACCATATATTTT
cdr3_aa: CASSVDNSGNTIYF

clone_size: few
v_call: TRBV7-9
d_call: NA
j_call: TRBJ2-3
cdr3_nt: TGTGCCAGCAGCTTAGATTGGCATACGCAGTATTTT
cdr3_aa: CASSLDWHTQYF

clone_size: few
v_call: TRBV18
d_call: NA
j_call: TRBJ1-5
cdr3_nt: TGTGCCAGCGCCGAGGGCATTCGGGGCAATCAGCCCCAGCATTTT
cdr3_aa: CASAEGIRGNQPQHF

clone_size: many
v_call: TRBV6-6
d_call: NA
j_call: TRBJ1-1
cdr3_nt: TGTGCCAGCAGTTTAATGGAGAACACTGAAGCTTTCTTT
cdr3_aa: CASSLMENTEAFF

clone_size: NA
v_call: TRBV20-1
d_call: TRBD2
j_call: TRBJ2-5
cdr3_nt: TGCAGTGCGCCTTTCGCGGCGGGGGGGAAGACCCAGTACTTC
cdr3_aa: CSAPFAAGGKTQYF

clone_size: NA
v_call: TRBV18
d_call: TRBD1
j_call: TRBJ2-7
cdr3_nt: TGTGCCAGCTCACCGGGGACCGACAGGGGATCCTCCTACGAGCAGTACTTC
cdr3_aa: CASSPGTDRGSSYEQYF

clone_size: few
v_call: TRBV3-1
d_call: TRBD2
j_call: TRBJ2-7
cdr3_nt: TGTGCCAGCAGCCAAAGTCCTAGCGGGAGCTACGAGCAGTACTTC
cdr3_aa: CASSQSPSGSYEQYF

clone_size: few
v_call: TRBV4-3
d_call: TRBD1
j_call: TRBJ2-6
cdr3_nt: TGCGCCAGCAGCCCCCAGGGGGCAGCTGGGGCCAACGTCCTGACTTTC
cdr3_aa: CASSPQGAAGANVLTF

clone_size: few
v_call: TRBV4-3
d_call: NA
j_call: TRBJ2-1
cdr3_nt: TGCGCCAGCAGCCAGGACGTAAGCGGAAAGCCCCCCTACAATGAGCAGTTCTTC
cdr3_aa: CASSQDVSGKPPYNEQFF

clone_size: NA
v_call: TRBV3-1
d_call: TRBD1
j_call: TRBJ2-1
cdr3_nt: TGTGCCAGCAGCCAAGTTTTGAGGGGGCCCACCGCGTTCTTC
cdr3_aa: CASSQVLRGPTAFF

clone_size: many
v_call: TRBV14
d_call: TRBD1
j_call: TRBJ1-2
cdr3_nt: TGTGCCAGCAGCCAACGACAGGGGGCCCCTGACTATGGCTACACCTTC
cdr3_aa: CASSQRQGAPDYGYTF

clone_size: NA
v_call: TRBV20-1
d_call: NA
j_call: TRBJ1-5
cdr3_nt: TGCAGTGCTCCCCGCGGCGAAAATCAGCCCCAGCATTTT
cdr3_aa: CSAPRGENQPQHF

clone_size: NA
v_call: TRBV5-1
d_call: TRBD2
j_call: TRBJ2-7
cdr3_nt: TGCGCCAGCAGCTCCACTAGCGGTACCTACGAGCAGTACTTC
cdr3_aa: CASSSTSGTYEQYF

clone_size: NA
v_call: TRBV20-1
d_call: TRBD1
j_call: TRBJ1-6
cdr3_nt: TGCAGTGCTAAGGACAGGGATAATTCACCCCTCCACTTT
cdr3_aa: CSAKDRDNSPLHF

clone_size: NA
v_call: TRBV5-1
d_call: NA
j_call: TRBJ1-1
cdr3_nt: TGCGCCAGCAGCTTATACAGGGCGATGATGAACACTGAAGCTTTCTTT
cdr3_aa: CASSLYRAMMNTEAFF